This T cell receptor beta chain emerged from a study of blood T cells in healthy people across ages. Study-level findings and limits: Donors of long life had a larger count of naive CD4+ cells and greater diversity than aged donors.

Next came a second PCR, run for about 6 to 11 cycles, which used a sample-barcoded 5' primer along with a J-beta primer mix. Template switching added a 12-random-nucleotide identifier to every cDNA molecule. MiXCR, run by TCRdb on the 5' RACE reads, gives a single entry per CDR3 protein. The sample comprises about a million distinct CDR3 sequences, 35% to 40% of which are singletons, and around 12% rests with the top ten. This clonotype was detected only a few times. Its antigen remains unknown. The study recruited healthy Caucasian donors from Russia who were aged about 6 to 95. Sequenced input: blood. The sequence derives from a man aged 18 to 30 in good health.

The CDR3 DNA is TGTGCCAGCAGTCCAGGGTTTATGGATTCACCCCTCCACTTT. Translating it yields CASSPGFMDSPLHF. The chain has TRBV12-3 or TRBV12-4 and TRBJ1-6; D possibly corresponds to TRBD1 (5 bases). V lost 5 bases to trimming and J lost 8 bases, with 13 bases between them. The CDR3 is 14 residues long.